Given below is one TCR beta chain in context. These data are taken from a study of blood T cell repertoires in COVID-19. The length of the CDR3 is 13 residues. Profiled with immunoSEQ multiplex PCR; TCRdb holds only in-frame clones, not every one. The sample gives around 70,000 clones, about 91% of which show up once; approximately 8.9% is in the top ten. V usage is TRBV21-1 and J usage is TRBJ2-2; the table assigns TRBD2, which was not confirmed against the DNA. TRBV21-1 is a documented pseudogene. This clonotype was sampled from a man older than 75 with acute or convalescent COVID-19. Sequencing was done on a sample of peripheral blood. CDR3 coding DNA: TGTGCCAGCAGCAAAACTCCGCCCGGGGAGCTGTTTTTT. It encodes CASSKTPPGELFF.